Shown below are 32 T cell receptor beta chains from a single sample sequenced in a study of blood T cell repertoires in COVID-19. Sequencing was performed with immunoSEQ multiplex PCR; in TCRdb, only in-frame clones are kept and a portion is missing. The profile shows about 39,000 clones, about 89% of them singletons. The sample was peripheral blood. The origin of the receptors is a middle-aged man with active COVID-19.

The chain is built from TRBV19 and TRBJ1-1, with D perhaps matching TRBD1 (6 bases). Looked up from germline, CDR1 is LNHDA and CDR2 is SQIVND (reference sequence). Trimming pared 10 bases from V and 7 bases from J, leaving 13 bases between. This CDR3 is 11 amino acids long. This CDR3 is CATRQAYEAFF. In nucleotides, the CDR3 is TGTGCCACGAGACAGGCCTATGAAGCTTTCTTT. Drawing the rest from reference TRBV19 and TRBJ1-1, the complete variable domain is DGGITQSPKYLFRKEGQNVTLSCEQNLNHDAMYWYRQDPGQGLRLIYYSQIVNDFQKGDIAEGYSVSREKKESFPLTVTSAQKNPTAFYLCATRQAYEAFFGQGTRLTVV.

The chain is built from TRBV7-3 and TRBJ2-1, with 7 nucleotides matching TRBD2. Per germline, CDR1 SGHTA and CDR2 FQGTGA. J was trimmed by 8 bases and V by 5 bases; bases with no gene match: 12. There are 15 residues in the CDR3. The CDR3: CASSPGTTWGDEQFF. CDR3 DNA sequence: TGTGCCAGCAGCCCCGGGACTACTTGGGGCGATGAGCAGTTCTTC. Supplemented by reference TRBV7-3 and TRBJ2-1, the full variable domain reads GAGVSQTPSNKVTEKGKYVELRCDPISGHTALYWYRQSLGQGPEFLIYFQGTGAADDSGLPNDRFFAVRPEGSVSTLKIQRTERGDSAVYLCASSPGTTWGDEQFFGPGTRLTVL.

The DNA for the CDR3 is TGCGCCAGCACCAGTCAGGTGCGGAGGGAAAAACTGTTTTTT. Its translation: CASTSQVRREKLFF. V usage is TRBV4-1 and J usage is TRBJ1-4, with unresolved D. The CDR3 spans 14 residues. Trimming removed 7 bases at V and 8 bases at J, with 17 bases between. Germline loops: CDR1 MGHRA, CDR2 YSYEKL.

V gene TRBV5-5 combines with J gene TRBJ1-1; 10 nucleotides line up with TRBD1. Germline lookup yields CDR1 SGHKS and CDR2 YYEKEE (reference sequence). The CDR3 is 15 residues long. The J segment lost 1 base and the V segment lost 5 bases, leaving 5 bases of the junction unmatched. The CDR3 nucleotides are TGTGCCAGCAGGCGACAGGGGGCAGAGAACACTGAAGCTTTCTTT. Its translation: CASRRQGAENTEAFF.

J is TRBJ2-7 and V is TRBV7-8; 8 nucleotides line up with TRBD2. Unmatched junction bases numbered 6, after V lost 6 bases and J lost 2 bases. The CDR3 totals 14 residues. CDR1 is SGHVS and CDR2 is FQNEAQ in the germline V gene. The CDR3 loop reads CASREREYTYEQYF. CDR3 DNA: TGTGCCAGCAGGGAGCGGGAGTACACCTACGAGCAGTACTTC.

This chain uses TRBV5-1 with TRBJ2-3; 10 bases align to TRBD2. The V gene end was trimmed by 2 bases and the J gene end by 6 bases; junction bases not matched to a gene: 9. The CDR3 is 16 residues long. In germline, CDR1 is SGHRS, CDR2 YFSETQ. CDR3: CASSFSSGGSIDTQYF. The CDR3 bases are TGCGCCAGCAGCTTTTCTAGCGGGGGAAGCATTGATACGCAGTATTTT.

The chain carries TRBV6-5 and TRBJ2-1, with TRBD1 matching over 12 bases. Germline V gene data show CDR1 as MNHEY and CDR2 as SVGAGI. The CDR3 length is 16 residues. The V gene end was trimmed by 0 bases and the J gene end by 6 bases; junction bases not matched to a gene: 3. CDR3 in amino acids: CASSYSPGQGANEQFF. The CDR3 DNA sequence: TGTGCCAGCAGTTACTCTCCGGGACAGGGGGCCAATGAGCAGTTCTTC.

The genes are TRBV18 and TRBJ2-3, with 10 bases lining up with TRBD2. Trimming took 3 bases from V and 5 from J; bases not matched to a gene: 5. The CDR3 covers 15 residues. The V gene's germline CDR1 is KGHSH and CDR2 LQKENI. The CDR3 DNA is TGTGCCAGCTCACCCCTAGCGGGAGAAGGAGATACGCAGTATTTT. Translation: CASSPLAGEGDTQYF. Full variable domain (missing parts from reference TRBV18 and TRBJ2-3): NAGVMQNPRHLVRRRGQEARLRCSPMKGHSHVYWYRQLPEEGLKFMVYLQKENIIDESGMPKERFSAEFPKEGPSILRIQQVVRGDSAAYFCASSPLAGEGDTQYFGPGTRLTVL.

The CDR3 region has the DNA TGTGCCAGTAGTTCGACTCGCTTGAGCTCCTACAATGAGCAGTTCTTC. Translation: CASSSTRLSSYNEQFF. The V call is TRBV19, the J call TRBJ2-1; no firm D call. The germline CDR1 and CDR2 sequences are LNHDA and SQIVND (reference sequence). Trimming shortened V by 5 bases and J by 0 bases, and 14 bases separated the two germline ends. The CDR3 spans 16 residues.

The genes are TRBV7-8 and TRBJ2-5; 10 bases agree with TRBD2. This CDR3 region has 16 residues. CDR1 and CDR2 from the germline V gene are SGHVS and FQNEAQ. Germline trimming cut 3 bases from V and 2 bases from J; bases unmatched to any gene: 6. The CDR3 nucleotides read TGTGCCAGCAGCTTCGGGACTAGCGTAGCTCAAGAGACCCAGTACTTC. Translating gives CASSFGTSVAQETQYF. The full variable domain, with the rest looked up from reference TRBV7-8 and TRBJ2-5, is GAGVSQSPRYKVAKRGQDVALRCDPISGHVSLFWYQQALGQGPEFLTYFQNEAQLDKSGLPSDRFFAERPEGSVSTLKIQRTQQEDSAVYLCASSFGTSVAQETQYFGPGTRLLVL.

The chain links TRBV30 to TRBJ2-6; 10 nucleotides match TRBD1. The CDR3 contains 21 residues. J lost 1 base, V lost 7 bases, and 22 bases had no gene match. The V gene's germline CDR1 is GTSNPN and CDR2 SVGIG (reference sequence). CDR3 residues: CASSIGGQGLTIPSGANVLTF. CDR3 in DNA: TGTGCCTCCTCAATAGGGGGACAGGGGCTAACTATCCCTTCTGGGGCCAACGTCCTGACTTTC.

This chain connects TRBV3-1 (or the pseudogene TRBV3-2) to TRBJ2-4; 7 nucleotides agree with TRBD1. The CDR3 covers 16 residues. The V segment lost 5 bases and the J segment 2 bases; nucleotides outside the gene matches: 9. From germline, CDR1 is LGHDT and CDR2 YNNKEL (reference sequence). The CDR3 DNA reads TGTGCCAGCAGCTTGCCCGGGACAGAGCCCAAAAACATTCAGTACTTC. Amino acid sequence: CASSLPGTEPKNIQYF.

In DNA form, the CDR3 reads TGTGCCAGCAGCATTGACAGCACGGGGGAAGAGACCCAGTACTTC. This codes for CASSIDSTGEETQYF. The chain joins TRBV11-2 to TRBJ2-5, with a tentative D call TRBD2 (6 bases). CDR1 is SGHAT, CDR2 FQNNGV, per germline. V was shortened by 5 bases and J by 3 bases, with 16 bases between the two germline ends. CDR3 length equals 15 residues.

The chain recombines TRBV3-1 (or the pseudogene TRBV3-2) with TRBJ2-7, with TRBD1 matching 11 bases. V lost 4 bases, J lost 9 bases, and 14 bases stayed unmatched. This CDR3 is 16 amino acids long. Germline V gives CDR1 LGHDT, CDR2 YNNKEL (reference sequence). CDR3 in amino acids: CASSPRTGGEYGRQYF. The CDR3 coding sequence is TGTGCCAGCAGCCCGAGGACAGGGGGCGAATACGGGAGGCAGTACTTC.

The chain carries TRBV11-1 and TRBJ2-5; 7 bases map to TRBD2. Germline V CDR1 and CDR2: SGHAT, FQDESV (reference sequence). V lost 3 bases and J lost 1; bases outside the gene matches: 2. The CDR3 consists of 14 residues. This chain's CDR3 is CASSFASGQETQYF. The CDR3 nucleotides read TGTGCCAGCAGCTTTGCTAGCGGCCAAGAGACCCAGTACTTC.

The chain recombines TRBV5-6 with TRBJ2-1, with TRBD2 as a possible D gene (5 bases). The germline CDR1 and CDR2 sequences are SGHDT and YYEEEE. The CDR3 totals 15 residues. V dropped 5 bases and J dropped 12 bases, with 24 bases sitting between them. This CDR3 is CASSGFRDLPQRQFF. The CDR3 DNA sequence: TGTGCCAGCAGTGGATTCCGGGATCTTCCTCAGAGGCAGTTCTTC. The variable domain in full, with the rest retrieved from reference TRBV5-6 and TRBJ2-1, is DAGVTQSPTHLIKTRGQQVTLRCSPKSGHDTVSWYQQALGQGPQFIFQYYEEEERQRGNFPDRFSGHQFPNYSSELNVNALLLGDSALYLCASSGFRDLPQRQFFGPGTRLTVL.

The chain links TRBV18 to TRBJ1-2; 7 bases fit TRBD1. Germline CDR1 reads KGHSH; CDR2 reads LQKENI. V was pared by 4 bases and J by 1 base, with 3 bases of the junction left unmatched. The CDR3 contains 14 residues. The CDR3, as DNA: TGTGCCAGCTCACTCGGGGACAGTAACTATGGCTACACCTTC. Translating it yields CASSLGDSNYGYTF.

The chain employs TRBV6-1 and TRBJ2-1; 10 bases are shared with TRBD2. V lost 4 bases, J lost 7 bases, and 10 bases stayed unmatched. The CDR3 is 16 amino acids. Germline assignment: CDR1 MNHNS and CDR2 SASEGT. The CDR3 region has the DNA TGTGCCAGCAGTGTACAGTTAGCGGGAGGTGGAAATGAGCAGTTCTTC. It is translated as CASSVQLAGGGNEQFF.

The V and J genes are TRBV2 and TRBJ2-3, with D tentatively TRBD2 (6 bases). CDR1 is SNHLY and CDR2 is FYNNEI in the germline V gene. The CDR3 extends over 14 amino acids. V lost 6 bases, J lost 0 bases, and 10 bases lay in between. CDR3 sequence reads: CASSLTSSTDTQYF. CDR3 nucleotide sequence: TGTGCCAGCAGCCTCACTAGCAGCACAGATACGCAGTATTTT.

The V and J genes are TRBV7-3 and TRBJ2-2; D unresolved. The V and J ends lost 5 bases and 2 bases respectively, with 15 bases between them. This CDR3 spans 16 amino acids. Germline-derived CDR1 and CDR2 are SGHTA and FQGTGA. In DNA form, the CDR3 reads TGTGCCAGCAGCCCTAGTAGGTTAAGAAACACCGGGGAGCTGTTTTTT. Translated, it gives CASSPSRLRNTGELFF.

The chain employs TRBV5-1 and TRBJ1-5, with D possibly matching TRBD1 (6 bases). CDR1 SGHRS and CDR2 YFSETQ come from the germline V gene. The CDR3 contains 13 residues. V was cut by 0 bases and J by 7 bases, with 8 bases left in between. Here the CDR3 reads CASSLGTEQPQHF. CDR3 bases: TGCGCCAGCAGCTTGGGGACAGAGCAGCCCCAGCATTTT.

This rearrangement joins TRBV29-1 to TRBJ2-7; 11 bases are shared with TRBD2. V dropped 4 bases and J dropped 4; count of bases not matched to a gene: 6. Germline V gives CDR1 SQVTM, CDR2 ANQGSEA. The CDR3 loop spans 14 amino acids. The CDR3 DNA reads TGCAGCGTTGTAACTAGCGGGAGACGGTACGAGCAGTACTTC. Its protein is CSVVTSGRRYEQYF.

The genes are TRBV2 and TRBJ1-4; D call uncertain. V was trimmed by 7 bases and J by 0 bases, leaving 12 bases between them. The CDR3 runs to 15 residues. Germline lookup yields CDR1 SNHLY and CDR2 FYNNEI. CDR3 amino acids: CASTPPGATNEKLFF. DNA for the CDR3: TGTGCCAGCACCCCCCCCGGGGCAACTAATGAAAAACTGTTTTTT.

A single count supports this clone. The gene calls are TRBV29-1 and TRBJ2-1, with 7 bases identical to TRBD2. There are 13 residues in the CDR3. Germline trimming cut 5 bases from V and 9 bases from J; bases unmatched to any gene: 10. From germline, CDR1 is SQVTM and CDR2 ANQGSEA. The CDR3, as DNA: TGCAGCGTTCCCGTTGGACTAGACATTGAGCAGTTCTTC. This sequence encodes CSVPVGLDIEQFF.

This sequence joins TRBV6-5 and TRBJ2-5; 7 bases are a match to TRBD1. Germline V gene lookup returns CDR1 MNHEY and CDR2 SVGAGI. The CDR3 is 14 amino acids. V lost 9 bases and J lost 0; bases outside the gene matches: 7. Written as DNA, the CDR3 is TGTGCCAGTAAACAGGGGTCGGACCAAGAGACCCAGTACTTC. Translated: CASKQGSDQETQYF.

V is TRBV3-1 (or the pseudogene TRBV3-2) and J is TRBJ2-1; TRBD2 might be the D (5 bases). From germline, CDR1 is LGHDT and CDR2 YNNKEL (reference sequence). Between the trimmed V and J ends, which lost 3 bases and 9 bases, there was a span of 12 bases. This CDR3 comprises 13 residues. The CDR3 bases are TGTGCCAGCAGCCAGATGCTAGGGAGTGAGCAGTTCTTC. Translation: CASSQMLGSEQFF.

The chain uses TRBV6-1 and TRBJ2-7; TRBD1 matches at 12 bases. Germline assignment: CDR1 MNHNS and CDR2 SASEGT. The CDR3 covers 14 residues. V shed 2 bases, J shed 8 bases, and the junction held 4 bases outside the gene matches. The CDR3: CASSEPGQGAQQYF. The CDR3 nucleotides are TGTGCCAGCAGTGAACCGGGACAGGGGGCTCAGCAGTACTTC.

The chain has TRBV6-5 and TRBJ2-3; 7 positions agree with TRBD2. The germline V gene encodes CDR1 MNHEY and CDR2 SVGAGI. The CDR3 sequence is 15 residues long. V was pared by 7 bases and J by 5 bases, with 12 bases of the junction left unmatched. As DNA, the CDR3 is TGTGCCAGCAAGTTATTCTGGGGAGGGAGAGATACGCAGTATTTT. Its translation is CASKLFWGGRDTQYF.

V and J are TRBV19 and TRBJ1-2, with a weak D call TRBD1 (6 bases). Per the germline V gene, CDR1 is LNHDA and CDR2 is SQIVND (reference sequence). V shed 9 bases and J shed 2 bases, with 16 bases lying between them. This CDR3 region has 14 residues. In nucleotides, the CDR3 is TGTGCCAGCACTCGGACAGTAGTGAACTATGGCTACACCTTC. Encoded protein: CASTRTVVNYGYTF.

The rearrangement uses TRBV10-2 and TRBJ2-7; D is perhaps TRBD2 (6 bases). V dropped 6 bases and J dropped 4 bases, with 10 bases sitting between them. This CDR3 contains 12 residues. Germline lookup yields CDR1 WSHSY and CDR2 SAAADI. CDR3 DNA: TGCGCCAGCAGAGGAGGGGTTTACGAGCAGTACTTC. Amino acid sequence: CASRGGVYEQYF.

This clone was seen only once. The chain links TRBV7-9 to TRBJ1-2; TRBD1 might be the D (5 bases). This CDR3 has 14 amino acids. V lost 5 bases and J 9 bases, leaving 19 bases between the germline ends. The germline V gene has CDR1 SEHNR and CDR2 FQNEAQ (reference sequence). This chain's CDR3 is CASSGRARVSSYTF. The CDR3 nucleotides are TGTGCCAGCAGCGGACGTGCCAGGGTTAGTAGCTACACCTTC. Full variable domain (outside the CDR3, taken from reference TRBV7-9 and TRBJ1-2): DTGVSQNPRHKITKRGQNVTFRCDPISEHNRLYWYRQTLGQGPEFLTYFQNEAQLEKSRLLSDRFSAERPKGSFSTLEIQRTEQGDSAMYLCASSGRARVSSYTFGSGTRLTVV.

V usage is TRBV19 and J usage is TRBJ2-5; tentatively, D is TRBD1 (7 bases). CDR3 length: 15 amino acids. Germline CDR1 LNHDA, CDR2 SQIVND (reference sequence). Trimming shortened V by 10 bases and J by 3 bases, and 21 bases separated the two germline ends. The CDR3 loop reads CATTRQGGNKETQYF. The CDR3 DNA sequence: TGTGCCACCACCAGACAGGGAGGTAACAAAGAGACCCAGTACTTC.